The T cell receptor beta chain described here comes from a study of blood T cell repertoires in COVID-19 (dated by TCRdb to about 2020). For the wider study: Samples covering the acute and convalescent phases of COVID-19 were provided by collaborators in the United States, Italy and Spain. Deeply sampled blood TCRbeta repertoires from subjects exposed to, actively infected with, or recovered from COVID-19 were included in the dataset. A de-identified subject ID, COVID-19 status, age in years and sex were almost always included in the sample metadata. The samples were drawn from the first 160 participants of the ongoing ImmuneRACE study and from 950 to 1,500 subjects provided by 6 global collaborators. The repertoires were released in a freely available public database intended as a resource for research on the immune response to SARS-CoV-2. The prospective study material was composed of cDNA or gDNA derived from T cells, B-cell-depleted T cells, or PBMCs. Where available, HLA class I and class II types were taken from metadata supplied by the sample provider and were not determined by assay-based typing.

TCRbeta CDR3 regions were amplified from genomic DNA by means of the immunoSEQ Assay, a bias-controlled multiplex PCR. Per the source publication's procedure: The number of nucleated cells in each sample was estimated from the amplification of reference gene primers within the assay. To quantify the absolute abundance of each unique TCRbeta CDR3 rearrangement, sequence reads were collapsed and filtered. For each sample, productive Simpson clonality was calculated as the square root of Simpson's diversity index over productive rearrangements. The source is immuneACCESS, and TCRdb retained only in-frame sequences with V and J called. Part of the clones is not carried over; for the studies checked, unresolved V genes explain less than half of this, and the remainder is unexplained. Clone size and V and J calls were adopted from that table, with D and trimming inferred from the DNA. A total of under 300,000 clones appear in this sample, 70% to 90% of them only once. Approximately 2.2% of the sample goes to the ten largest clones.

As regards this clone: This clone's antigen is unknown. No base quality values were provided; no much bigger clone lies one nucleotide off.

Another Seattle source contributed samples from volunteer blood donors who had recovered from COVID-19. The collaborating institutions used their own protocols to collect whole blood in K2EDTA tubes. For TCRbeta analysis, collaborator samples were shipped as frozen whole blood, as isolated PBMCs, or as DNA extracted from either sample type. Findings and caveats that apply to the study as a whole: How much clinical and demographic metadata was included differed by source and by participant, and the metadata was provided uncurated.

The CDR3, cysteine through phenylalanine, is 16 amino acids long. This entry keeps only the CDR3 DNA: 48 bases, framed from base 1. From V the trimming removes 1 base and from J it removes 4 bases, while the gene matches leave 6 bases of the junction unaccounted for. CDR1 and CDR2 (LGHDT, YNNKEL) derive from the germline V gene (reference sequence). The sequenced sample was peripheral blood. The rearranged segments are TRBV3-1 (or the pseudogene TRBV3-2) and TRBJ2-2, and 7 bases in between align with TRBD2. This sequence was found in a woman between 40 and 55 years old who had recovered from COVID-19. Here the CDR3 is given as CASSQAGGRRTGELFF. The DNA is TGTGCCAGCAGCCAAGCTGGCGGGAGACGCACCGGGGAGCTGTTTTTT.